The T cell receptor beta chain under discussion was sequenced for a study of T cells expressing NK-cell markers (dated by TCRdb to the early 2020s). Context from the whole study: In sorted CD3+CD56+NKG2C+, CD3+CD56+NKG2C- and CD3+CD56-NKG2C+ T-cell subsets from eight or nine donors, TCR beta-chain repertoires were profiled. Among the eight sequenced donors, only one was HCMV-seronegative, while the other seven were HCMV-seropositive. Randomly selected healthy volunteers, three men and five women, were used as the eight sequenced donors. Sequencing of the libraries produced 2 x 150 bp reads on Illumina HiSeq 2000/2500, MiSeq or NextSeq.

The germline V gene specifies SQVTM as CDR1 and ANQGSEA as CDR2. Reading from cysteine to phenylalanine, the CDR3 counts 15 amino acids. No DNA is given. With regard to this clonotype: This clone's antigen is unknown.

The sequencing machine was an Illumina HiSeq 2000. 5'RACE template switching, by which a universal primer site and unique molecular identifiers were added, was used to make TCR beta cDNA libraries. Priming for cDNA synthesis came from the TCR beta constant segment, and two successive PCR amplification steps followed. The original pipeline was this. MIGEC handled demultiplexing of the reads and grouping by UMI, while MiTCR was used to assemble and quantify clonotypes. To exclude erroneous sequences, any TCR cDNA sequence not supported by at least two reads was discarded. The tcR package was used for downstream repertoire analysis, with clonotypes matched between fractions based on CDR3 nucleotide sequence plus V segment. VDJmatch was used to annotate antigen specificity against VDJdb, with one amino acid substitution in CDR3 allowed. TCRdb reprocessed the reads and lists each CDR3 protein sequence as a single entry, with no DNA. The V and J calls were not made by the authors but by TCRdb's processing. This specimen's table enumerates 300,000 to 500,000 distinct CDR3 sequences. The top ten clonotypes cover approximately 12% of the sample.

Findings and caveats that apply to the study as a whole: Those dominant clonotypes were again the most abundant among CD3+CD56-NKG2C+ cells in a few donors, at about 25-60.1%. Whether the expanded NKG2C-expressing T cell clones were specific for HCMV antigens was left unclear. In six donors, the dominant CD3+CD56+NKG2C+ clonotypes were among the top 10 CD8+ clonotypes and accounted for roughly 1.0-8% of CD8+ T cells.

To determine HCMV serostatus, a commercial ELISA kit was used to detect HCMV-specific IgG in serum. Peripheral blood mononuclear cells were isolated from blood by Ficoll density gradient centrifugation. The clonotype was recovered from a woman aged 50 to 60 in good health. Donor details come from another sample of the same person, matched by shared clones. Source material: blood T cells: a sorted CD56 or NKG2C T cell subset, CD4+ or CD8+ T cells, or bulk PBMC T cells (not recorded which). This sequence uses TRBV29-1 and TRBJ1-5; TCRdb proposes TRBD1, but this gene call is untestable without DNA. The CDR3 protein sequence reads: CSASDRGRFIQPQHF.